A single T cell receptor beta chain is shown here with its context. Only in-frame clones appear in the TCRdb table, and some are missing; sequencing was by immunoSEQ multiplex PCR. This sample has about 210,000 clones, with approximately 78% found just once. This entry comes from a study of blood T cell repertoires in COVID-19. The CDR3 sequence is 14 residues long. The V end lost 1 base, the J end lost 3 bases, and 9 bases lay between the germline ends. The germline gives CDR1 SEHNR, CDR2 FQNEAQ (reference sequence). Recruited during active infection, patients (from Seattle) were subsequently followed longitudinally.

The chain combines TRBV7-9 with TRBJ1-2, with no clear D. The sequence came from a woman in her 70s with COVID-19, enrolled during active disease. Material for sequencing was peripheral blood. CDR3 loop: CASSLEQIYYGYTF. The CDR3, as DNA: TGTGCCAGCAGCTTAGAACAGATCTACTATGGCTACACCTTC.